These T cell receptor beta chains were read from a single sample in a study of blood T cell repertoires in COVID-19. Clones were sequenced by immunoSEQ multiplex PCR, and TCRdb holds only the in-frame ones, with some missing. The repertoire includes over 100,000 clones, around 88% of them detected once, and about a tenth sits in the top ten. Sequenced: peripheral blood. All receptors derive from a man between 50 and 59 years old with acute or convalescent COVID-19. Both conserved end residues are part of each CDR3. A D gene is named only where the DNA matches it firmly. Size values are once, few and many counts, or a class for expanded clones, and some rows have none.

clone size	V gene	J gene	CDR3 length	D gene	CDR3 DNA	CDR3 protein
-	TRBV7-2	TRBJ1-1	14	TRBD1	TGTGCCAGCAGTAGCGACAGGGCGAGCACTGAAGCTTTCTTT	CASSSDRASTEAFF
-	TRBV6-5	TRBJ1-3	15	-	TGTGCCAGCAGTTCTTCCCCGGGGGCTGGAAACACCATATATTTT	CASSSSPGAGNTIYF
once	TRBV7-2	TRBJ2-7	15	TRBD1	TGTGCCAGCAGCTTAGGACAGGGGGGGACCTACGAGCAGTACTTC	CASSLGQGGTYEQYF
-	TRBV28	TRBJ2-2	16	-	TGTGCCAGCAGTTATTTAGGCGGGGCAAACACCGGGGAGCTGTTTTTT	CASSYLGGANTGELFF
-	TRBV11-2	TRBJ2-7	14	-	TGTGCCAGCAGCCTGGACAGATTATCGTACGAGCAGTACTTC	CASSLDRLSYEQYF
-	TRBV5-4	TRBJ2-1	11	-	TGTGCCAGCAGCTTGAACTATGAGCAGTTCTTC	CASSLNYEQFF
-	TRBV7-3	TRBJ1-2	15	-	TGTGCCAGCAGCTTGGGGCAGGGGCCTAGCTATGGCTACACCTTC	CASSLGQGPSYGYTF
-	TRBV11-2	TRBJ2-2	16	TRBD1	TGTGCCAGCAGTGCTAGGGGGCTTACGAACACCGGGGAGCTGTTTTTT	CASSARGLTNTGELFF
-	TRBV2	TRBJ1-2	13	-	TGTGCCAGCAGTGAAACAGGGACCTATGGCTACACCTTC	CASSETGTYGYTF
once	TRBV21-1	TRBJ2-5	15	-	TGTGCCAGCAGCCTAGGACTAGCGGGAGAAGAGACCCAGTACTTC	CASSLGLAGEETQYF
-	TRBV5-6	TRBJ2-5	13	-	TGTGCCAGCAGCCAACCACGGCAAGAGACCCAGTACTTC	CASSQPRQETQYF
-	TRBV18	TRBJ1-2	14	-	TGTGCCAGCTCACCACCTTATCGACAGTCTGGCTACACCTTC	CASSPPYRQSGYTF
-	TRBV24-1	TRBJ2-1	15	-	TGTGCCACCAGTGATTCCCAGGGGGGATACAATGAGCAGTTCTTC	CATSDSQGGYNEQFF
-	TRBV11-2	TRBJ1-2	13	-	TGTGCCAGCAGCGCCAGACAGGACTATGGCTACACCTTC	CASSARQDYGYTF
-	TRBV28	TRBJ1-1	15	-	TGTGCCAGCAGTCTAGAGGTGGCCGGGAACACTGAAGCTTTCTTT	CASSLEVAGNTEAFF
-	TRBV7-2	TRBJ1-2	16	TRBD1	TGTGCCAGCACCTGGGGGACAGGGGGCAAGGTGGATGGCTACACCTTC	CASTWGTGGKVDGYTF
-	TRBV20-1	TRBJ1-1	11	-	TGCAGTGCTTGGCTAAGGGGAGAAGCTTTCTTT	CSAWLRGEAFF
once	TRBV28	TRBJ1-3	15	-	TGTGCCAGCAGTTTAAAACAGGCTCCTGGAAACACCATATATTTT	CASSLKQAPGNTIYF
-	TRBV7-2	TRBJ1-4	16	-	TGTGCCAGCAGCCCGTACCAGAGGGCAACTAATGAAAAACTGTTTTTT	CASSPYQRATNEKLFF
-	TRBV27	TRBJ1-2	12	-	TGTGCCAGCAGAAGCCCGGGGTTCGGCTACACCTTC	CASRSPGFGYTF
-	TRBV28	TRBJ1-2	18	-	TGTGCCAGCAGTTTAATCCCAACTAATGACAGATTGCCTTATGGCTACACCTTC	CASSLIPTNDRLPYGYTF
once	TRBV7-2	TRBJ1-2	13	-	TGTGCCAGCAGCTTCTACAGGGTCGACGGCTACACCTTC	CASSFYRVDGYTF
-	TRBV3-1/TRBV3-2	TRBJ2-1	19	TRBD2	TGTGCCAGCAGCCAACTACCGGGACTAGCGTACAATTCCTACAATGAGCAGTTCTTC	CASSQLPGLAYNSYNEQFF
-	TRBV7-2	TRBJ1-3	15	-	TGTGCCAGCGGTTTAACAGGGACTACTGGAAACACCATATATTTT	CASGLTGTTGNTIYF
-	TRBV11-2	TRBJ1-5	13	-	TGTGCCAGCAGCTTACAAGGGGCCCAGCCCCAGCATTTT	CASSLQGAQPQHF
-	TRBV2	TRBJ2-1	15	-	TGTGCCAGCAGTGGTCCAGAGGGGGGGTTGGGTGAGCAGTTCTTC	CASSGPEGGLGEQFF
-	TRBV3-1/TRBV3-2	TRBJ2-7	16	TRBD2	TGTGCCAGCAGCCAAGATATCCGGGAGGAGTCCTACGAGCAGTACTTC	CASSQDIREESYEQYF
-	TRBV5-6	TRBJ2-1	17	TRBD2	TGTGCCAGCAGCCCCAGACTAGCGGGAGTCGGGTCGGGTGAGCAGTTCTTC	CASSPRLAGVGSGEQFF
-	TRBV18	TRBJ1-1	14	-	TGTGCCAGCTCACCACTACAGGGGAACACTGAAGCTTTCTTT	CASSPLQGNTEAFF
-	TRBV27	TRBJ1-5	16	TRBD1	TGTGCCAGCAGTACCCGGCAGGGGGCGAACAATCAGCCCCAGCATTTT	CASSTRQGANNQPQHF
-	TRBV4-1	TRBJ2-5	13	-	TGCGCCACGGGGCGGGGACCTCGAGAGACCCAGTACTTC	CATGRGPRETQYF
-	TRBV7-3	TRBJ2-1	16	TRBD2	TGTGCCAGCAGCGTAAAGGGACTAGCAAGTCTTAATGAGCAGTTCTTC	CASSVKGLASLNEQFF
-	TRBV5-6	TRBJ1-4	15	TRBD1	TGTGCCAGCAGCACTAGGACAGGCCGACGGGAAAAACTGTTTTTT	CASSTRTGRREKLFF
-	TRBV5-1	TRBJ1-1	17	-	TGCGCCAGCAGCCGGCAACCGGGTCAAGCCGGGGTCACTGAAGCTTTCTTT	CASSRQPGQAGVTEAFF
once	TRBV30	TRBJ1-5	13	-	TGTGCCTGGAGTTCGAATTCGGTTCAGCCCCAGCATTTT	CAWSSNSVQPQHF